Each of the 18 T cell receptor beta chains below was sequenced from the same sample in a study of OX40 agonist ivuxolimab in advanced cancers. This table comes from immunoSEQ multiplex PCR, and its TCRdb copy is limited to in-frame clones, with some not included. The sample holds tens of thousands of clones, about 80% seen once. This sample comprised CD4+ or CD8+ T cells sorted from blood, obtained in a trial of the OX40 agonist ivuxolimab. The receptor source for this set is an adult with an advanced solid tumor such as melanoma, head and neck, liver or kidney cancer.

This chain links TRBV29-1 with TRBJ1-4; D is perhaps TRBD1 (5 bases). V lost 7 bases to trimming and J lost 3 bases, with 18 bases between them. The CDR3 sequence is 15 residues long. Per germline, CDR1 SQVTM and CDR2 ANQGSEA. The chain's CDR3 is CSASLGAGPNEKLFF. In DNA form, the CDR3 reads TGCAGCGCCTCTTTAGGGGCGGGTCCTAATGAAAAACTGTTTTTT.

The rearrangement uses TRBV5-4 and TRBJ2-1; D is unclear. V was trimmed by 5 bases and J by 15 bases, leaving 18 bases between them. Looked up from germline, CDR1 is SGHNT and CDR2 is YYREEE (reference sequence). The CDR3 totals 12 residues. CDR3 DNA sequence: TGTGCCAGCAGTTCCCAAATAGATGGGTGGTTCTTC. Its translation: CASSSQIDGWFF.

This chain uses TRBV28 with TRBJ1-5; TRBD1 matches at 10 bases. V lost 10 bases, J lost 7 bases, and 16 bases stayed unmatched. The length of the CDR3 is 16 residues. Germline values: CDR1 MDHEN, CDR2 SYDVKM. The CDR3 is CATRTGATGGRQPQHF. CDR3 DNA: TGTGCCACCCGCACGGGAGCGACAGGGGGCAGACAGCCCCAGCATTTT.

J is TRBJ1-6 and V is TRBV6-1, with D unclear. The CDR3 is made up of 16 amino acids. CDR1 and CDR2 from the germline V gene are MNHNS and SASEGT. Trimming pared 3 bases from V and 7 bases from J, leaving 16 bases between. The CDR3 coding sequence is TGTGCCAGCAGTGAGCTGGGCGGTTTATTCAATTCACCCCTCCACTTT. Its protein is CASSELGGLFNSPLHF.

The chain joins TRBV7-2 to TRBJ2-1, with D possibly TRBD2 on 7 matching bases. Germline V gene sequence: CDR1 SGHTA, CDR2 FQGNSA. The CDR3 is made up of 18 amino acids. V lost 5 bases and J lost 0, with 20 bases in between. The CDR3 spells CASSPVRGGASSYNEQFF. For the CDR3, the DNA is TGTGCCAGCAGCCCCGTCCGCGGGGGCGCCAGCTCCTACAATGAGCAGTTCTTC.

This clone was detected only a few times. J is TRBJ1-6 and V is TRBV7-9; 7 nucleotides align to TRBD1. The CDR3 has 14 residues. The ends lost 4 bases at V and 7 bases at J; junction bases unmatched: 4. CDR1 and CDR2 from the germline V gene are SEHNR and FQNEAQ (reference sequence). Here the CDR3 reads CASSSGQKNSPLHF. In DNA form, the CDR3 reads TGTGCCAGCAGCTCGGGACAGAAAAATTCACCCCTCCACTTT.

The chain recombines TRBV7-9 with TRBJ2-3; 7 nucleotides line up with TRBD1. This CDR3 comprises 15 residues. The J segment lost 3 bases and the V segment lost 2 bases, leaving 5 bases of the junction unmatched. Germline-derived CDR1 and CDR2 are SEHNR and FQNEAQ (reference sequence). The CDR3 coding sequence is TGTGCCAGCAGCTTATGGCAGGGGGTTACAGATACGCAGTATTTT. It translates to CASSLWQGVTDTQYF.

V and J are TRBV5-1 and TRBJ1-1; 9 bases align to TRBD1. This CDR3 region has 16 residues. Germline V gene sequence: CDR1 SGHRS, CDR2 YFSETQ. V gave up 4 bases and J gave up 3 bases; unmatched junction bases: 10. This CDR3 reads CASSIAQGARDTEAFF. CDR3 DNA: TGCGCCAGCAGCATCGCACAGGGGGCGCGTGACACTGAAGCTTTCTTT.

The rearrangement uses TRBV28 and TRBJ1-5; unclear D gene. Trimming shortened V by 5 bases and J by 2 bases, and 13 bases separated the two germline ends. This CDR3 comprises 15 residues. Germline values: CDR1 MDHEN, CDR2 SYDVKM. The CDR3 reads CASSPPGSGNQPQHF. The CDR3 DNA follows: TGTGCCAGCAGTCCACCCGGGTCAGGCAATCAGCCCCAGCATTTT.

J is TRBJ2-2 and V is TRBV2; D may be TRBD1 or TRBD2 (5 bases each). Germline V gene sequence: CDR1 SNHLY, CDR2 FYNNEI. The V end was cut by 6 bases, the J end by 5 bases, with 16 bases between. The CDR3 loop spans 15 amino acids. This CDR3 is CASRRDGWGTGELFF. CDR3 bases: TGTGCCAGCAGGCGAGACGGATGGGGGACCGGGGAGCTGTTTTTT. The variable domain in full, completed from reference TRBV2 and TRBJ2-2, reads EPEVTQTPSHQVTQMGQEVILRCVPISNHLYFYWYRQILGQKVEFLVSFYNNEISEKSEIFDDQFSVERPDGSNFTLKIRSTKLEDSAMYFCASRRDGWGTGELFFGEGSRLTVL.

V gene TRBV18 combines with J gene TRBJ2-5; TRBD2 matches at 11 bases. V gave up 3 bases and J gave up 2 bases; unmatched junction bases: 5. The CDR3 has 16 amino acids. CDR1 and CDR2 (germline): KGHSH, LQKENI. CDR3 nucleotides: TGTGCCAGCTCACCTCAATCTAGCGGGGGGCAAGAGACCCAGTACTTC. It specifies CASSPQSSGGQETQYF.

This clone was picked up a small number of times. This chain links TRBV5-4 with TRBJ2-6, with unresolved D. The ends were cut back, 4 bases at V and 0 bases at J, with 11 bases in the middle. Germline CDR1 reads SGHNT; CDR2 reads YYREEE (reference sequence). The CDR3 is 16 amino acids. DNA for the CDR3: TGTGCCAGCAGCCCTCCTGACGACTCTGGGGCCAACGTCCTGACTTTC. Translation: CASSPPDDSGANVLTF.

This rearrangement joins TRBV5-1 to TRBJ1-1, with unresolved D. The CDR3 sequence is 16 residues long. Trimming cost V 4 bases and J 4 bases, with 20 bases left between them. Germline V gives CDR1 SGHRS, CDR2 YFSETQ. The CDR3 loop is CASSLNGDPSLTEAFF. CDR3 coding DNA: TGCGCCAGCAGCCTCAACGGGGATCCCTCCCTCACTGAAGCTTTCTTT.

This chain uses TRBV27 with TRBJ1-5; D not resolved. The CDR3 runs 12 residues. V lost 3 bases to trimming and J lost 3 bases, with 3 bases between them. Germline V lookup: CDR1 MNHEY, CDR2 SMNVEV (reference sequence). CDR3: CASSFVNQPQHF. The CDR3 DNA reads as TGTGCCAGCAGTTTCGTCAATCAGCCCCAGCATTTT.

This chain connects TRBV9 to TRBJ2-5; 12 bases are shared with TRBD2. Germline V gene sequence: CDR1 SGDLS, CDR2 YYNGEE. The CDR3 runs 16 residues. V shed 2 bases and J 2 bases; nucleotides not matched to a gene: 4. For the CDR3, the DNA is TGTGCCAGCAGCGTCGGACTAGCGGGGACACAAGAGACCCAGTACTTC. Translated, it gives CASSVGLAGTQETQYF.

V gene TRBV13 combines with J gene TRBJ2-1, with D tentatively TRBD2 (5 bases). The germline gives CDR1 PRHDT, CDR2 FYEKMQ (reference sequence). V dropped 4 bases and J dropped 5 bases, with 12 bases sitting between them. The CDR3 sequence is 14 residues long. CDR3 DNA: TGTGCCAGCAGCTCGGGGTTTAGGGACAATGAGCAGTTCTTC. Protein product: CASSSGFRDNEQFF.

The chain joins TRBV4-3 to TRBJ2-1; D tentatively fits TRBD1 or TRBD2 (5 bases each). The germline gives CDR1 LGHNA, CDR2 YSLEER. The CDR3 is made up of 16 amino acids. The V end lost 0 bases, the J end lost 8 bases, and 17 bases lay between the germline ends. The chain's CDR3 is CASSQDVRGRRDEQFF. The CDR3 nucleotides read TGCGCCAGCAGCCAAGATGTTCGGGGTCGCAGGGATGAGCAGTTCTTC.

In this sample, this clone turned up once. J is TRBJ2-3 and V is TRBV19, with TRBD2 matching over 7 bases. CDR3 length equals 15 residues. V was pared by 8 bases and J by 9 bases, with 17 bases of the junction left unmatched. Looked up from germline, CDR1 is LNHDA and CDR2 is SQIVND (reference sequence). CDR3 amino acids: CASSATAGLARTQYF. In nucleotides, the CDR3 is TGTGCCAGTTCCGCTACAGCGGGACTTGCCCGAACGCAGTATTTT.